This paragraph reports one T cell receptor beta chain. Its antigen is still unknown. No much larger clone exists at a distance of one base, and base qualities are not known. The data originate from a study of T cells in Graves' hyperthyroidism and ophthalmopathy (dated by TCRdb to 2018 to 2020). Regarding the research as a whole: Peripheral blood samples were taken at the time of initial diagnosis, prior to any treatment. TCR Vbeta CDR3 sequencing of 135 peripheral blood samples (roughly 41 ophthalmopathy, 75 or so hyperthyroidism and around 17 progressor patients) is reported in the paper. Prospective prediction of ophthalmopathy was tested in an independent validation cohort consisting of about 19 hyperthyroidism patients and 17 patients who later progressed to ophthalmopathy. The 90 to 100 discovery patients were randomly divided into training and test sets at a 7:3 ratio. Once sampling was done, hyperthyroidism patients were given methimazole at a starting dose of 30 mg daily, whereas ophthalmopathy patients were given high-dose intravenous methylprednisolone. A discovery cohort of roughly 100 patients, about 40 with Graves' ophthalmopathy and more than 55 with stable Graves' hyperthyroidism, was used to find distinguishing TCR V-J signatures. Thyroid tissue and blood T-cell repertoires from six Graves' hyperthyroidism patients were also compared in the study.

Amplification of TCR beta CDR3 regions was carried out from RNA transcripts. A first-round RT-PCR of the TCR CDR3 used the HTBI primer set with the Qiagen OneStep RT-PCR kit. Libraries were constructed in a second round of multiplex PCR, after which size selection and purification were carried out. The libraries were sequenced on an Illumina HiSeq2000 using paired-end 100 bp reads. The authors processed their data as follows. SOAPnuke was used to process the raw data, removing reads that contained adapters or uncalled bases, had a mean Phred below 15, or lacked an exact match to the constant primer or identifier. COPE v1.2.5 was used to merge the high-quality paired reads, and each unique nucleotide sequence was defined as a clonotype. MiTCR v1.1 was used to align clonotypes to the IMGT TRBV, TRBD and TRBJ reference segments. The analysis included only V-J combinations with a frequency above 0.0001, which together covered around 99% of the repertoires. The TCS score was defined as F50 (clonal expansion) divided by E x V (chaos), with BLOSUM62-based TCRdist calculated between CDR3 peptides within each V-J. Welch's t-statistics and random forest reduced fewer than 600 V-J features to around 14, which were used in a naive Bayes classifier (R e1071). In TCRdb, the public reads were trimmed at Q25 with fastp and aligned with MiXCR, with productive beta chains retained. Rows matching on CDR3 protein sequence are summarized as one entry with the most common DNA and genes. Clone size and V and J calls follow TCRdb, not the original study. The sample data list some 490,000 distinct CDR3 sequences, and less than 25% of these were observed just once. About 53% of the sample rests with the top ten.

V and J are trimmed by 6 bases and 0 bases, and the gene matches miss 2 bases of the junction. The CDR3 runs 13 amino acids, cysteine and phenylalanine included. Only CDR3 DNA is held: 39 bases, read in frame from base 1. CDR1 MGHRA and CDR2 YSYEKL were looked up in the germline V gene. Moderately to severely active disease, a Clinical Activity Score of at least 3, a NOSPECS grade of at least 4, and a duration under 3 months were present in ophthalmopathy patients. The study excluded patients with uncontrolled infections, other autoimmune diseases, pregnancy or lactation. Clinical symptoms, serum thyroxine and TRAb, thyroid ultrasound, and orbital computed tomography formed the basis for the diagnoses. PBMCs were isolated from roughly 10 ml of fresh peripheral blood by Ficoll-Paque density gradient centrifugation. Total RNA was extracted with Trizol reagent, and quality was checked on an Agilent 2100 Bioanalyzer.

The investigation overall reported the following: No statistical method was used to set the sample size in advance, and investigators knew the group allocation. In validation, the model predicted progression to ophthalmopathy with roughly 66% sensitivity and around 72% specificity, a median of 6.5 months before onset. A 13 V-J signature model separated ophthalmopathy from stable hyperthyroidism, with about 90% sensitivity and 81.08% specificity in cross-validation and 80%/75% in testing. Blood samples also contained most of the expanded thyroid clonotypes (frequency above 0.001), which suggests that blood repertoires may reflect thyroid immune responses.

The sample consisted of blood. This TCR was recovered from a woman in her seventies with Graves' ophthalmopathy. The rearranged segments are TRBV4-1 and TRBJ2-7, and TRBD2 matches 7 of the central bases. The CDR3 corresponds to CASRSGDSYEQYF. The nucleotide sequence reads as follows: TGCGCCAGCAGGAGCGGGGACTCCTACGAGCAGTACTTC.